Included here is one TCR beta chain sequence, with context. Its antigen remains unidentified. The entry originates in a study of T-cell memory formation after mild COVID-19. Study-level results: Later expanders leaned toward CD4+, whereas clones contracting from day 15 to 85 were balanced CD4/CD8. CD4+ clones that contracted lay mainly in CM and EM; CD8+ ones lay in EMRA.

Each CDR3 protein gets one entry after TCRdb re-called the 5' RACE reads with MiXCR. The sample lists around 370,000 distinct CDR3 sequences, approximately 21% occurring once. This TCR derives from an adult woman who had mild COVID-19 (a few samples of this study predate the infection). Cell type and time point are not known. Sequencing was performed on PBMCs or a T cell subset sorted from them (not recorded which).

As DNA, the CDR3 is TGTGCCAGCAGCCCTTACATGACTACTTACAATGAGCAGTTCTTC. Amino acids: CASSPYMTTYNEQFF. V usage is TRBV7-3 and J usage is TRBJ2-1; tentatively, D is TRBD2 (5 bases). CDR3 length: 15 amino acids. Per the germline V gene, CDR1 is SGHTA and CDR2 is FQGTGA. V was pared by 5 bases and J by 4 bases, with 15 bases between.